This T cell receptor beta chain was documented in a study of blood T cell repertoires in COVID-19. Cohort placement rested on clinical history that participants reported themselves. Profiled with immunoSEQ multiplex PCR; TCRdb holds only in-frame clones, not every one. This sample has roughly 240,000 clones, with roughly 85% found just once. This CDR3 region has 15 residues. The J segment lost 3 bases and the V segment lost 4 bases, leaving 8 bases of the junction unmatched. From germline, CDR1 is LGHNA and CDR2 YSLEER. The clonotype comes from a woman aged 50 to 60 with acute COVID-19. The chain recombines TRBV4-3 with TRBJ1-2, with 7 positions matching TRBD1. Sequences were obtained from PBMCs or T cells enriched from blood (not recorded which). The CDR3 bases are TGCGCCAGCAGCCTGTACAGGGGATTAGACTATGGCTACACCTTC. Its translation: CASSLYRGLDYGYTF.